The T cell receptor beta chain under discussion was sequenced for a study of CD8 T cells in Susac syndrome. In this sample, this clonotype turned up once. Patients with stable or active relapsing-remitting disease, all of them treatment-naive, made up the multiple sclerosis controls. Negative isolation was applied to CD8+ and CD4+ T cells, and FACS enrichment was applied to TEMRA cells. V lost 1 base, J lost 4 bases, and 13 bases lay in between. The CDR3 runs to 15 residues. CDR1 SEHNR and CDR2 FQNEAQ come from the germline V gene (reference sequence). The RNA, roughly 0.45 to 1 ug, was put through reverse transcription using random hexamers. Across 54 Vbeta and 13 Jbeta, TCR beta CDR3 was amplified with immunoSEQ multiplex PCR. TCRdb re-called the immunoSEQ multiplex PCR reads with MiXCR, one entry per CDR3 protein. The sample has a few hundred thousand distinct CDR3 sequences; more than 80% are singletons.

The genes are TRBV7-9 and TRBJ1-2; D not resolved. This receptor was obtained from a human donor with multiple sclerosis. The sample comprised CD8+ T cells from PBMCs. CDR3 DNA sequence: TGTGCCAGCAGCTTAGGGACGGAATACACCTATGGCTACACCTTC. Protein sequence: CASSLGTEYTYGYTF.